Described below is a single TCR beta chain sequence and its context. This sample is drawn from a study of OX40 agonist ivuxolimab in advanced cancers. The repertoire was sequenced with immunoSEQ multiplex PCR; TCRdb's copy has only in-frame clones and lacks some. The sample consists of 55,000 to 65,000 clones, more than 65% of them appearing once. This CDR3 spans 15 amino acids. Germline CDR1 is SEHNR and CDR2 is FQNEAQ (reference sequence). Trimming removed 2 bases at V and 6 bases at J, with 16 bases between. This clonotype was obtained from an adult with an advanced solid tumor such as melanoma, head and neck, liver or kidney cancer. The chain has TRBV7-9 and TRBJ1-1; the D is unclear. The specimen comprised CD4+ or CD8+ T cells sorted from blood, sampled in a trial of the OX40 agonist ivuxolimab. CDR3 residues: CASSLNYPGNAEAFF. For the CDR3, the DNA is TGTGCCAGCAGCTTAAACTATCCGGGGAATGCTGAAGCTTTCTTT.